Included here is one TCR beta chain sequence, with context. Antigen: not known. Assay: immunoSEQ multiplex PCR; the TCRdb copy retains only in-frame clones and omits some. This table holds more than 30,000 clones, 70% to 90% found once. This sample was included in a study of OX40 agonist ivuxolimab in advanced cancers. Study in general: Given to patients was ivuxolimab, an agonistic anti-OX40 (CD134) antibody.

No patient had autoimmune disease or received systemic immunosuppression. The CDR3 runs 13 residues. In germline, CDR1 is WSHSY, CDR2 SAAADI. J lost 3 bases, V lost 6 bases, and 4 bases had no gene match. General study results and limits: The study found among the lowest clonal expansion in partial responders at 0.1-3.0 mg/kg.

The specimen was CD4+ or CD8+ T cells sorted from blood, collected in a trial of the OX40 agonist ivuxolimab. The J gene is TRBJ2-7, the V gene TRBV10-2; 8 positions match TRBD1. The clonotype originates from an adult with an advanced solid tumor such as melanoma, head and neck, liver or kidney cancer. This CDR3 reads CASRTGDLYEQYF. CDR3 nucleotide sequence: TGCGCCAGCAGGACAGGGGATCTCTACGAGCAGTACTTC.